A single sample is the source of the 22 T cell receptor beta chains below, sequenced in a study of blood T cell repertoires in COVID-19. Here immunoSEQ multiplex PCR was the method, and the copy in TCRdb shows in-frame clones only, minus some. The table shows 100,000 to 150,000 clones, with about 86% occurring only once. The sequencing sample was made of PBMCs or T cells enriched from blood (not recorded which). The receptors originated from a man aged 40-49 years with acute COVID-19.

This rearrangement joins TRBV11-2 to TRBJ2-7; D unclear. Germline V gene sequence: CDR1 SGHAT, CDR2 FQNNGV. This CDR3 region has 15 residues. V shed 0 bases and J shed 4 bases, with 13 bases lying between them. Here the CDR3 DNA reads TGTGCCAGCAGCTTAGATTTGCTAGATGGATACGAGCAGTACTTC. Its protein is CASSLDLLDGYEQYF.

The chain links TRBV30 to TRBJ1-5; D call uncertain. Trimming stripped 2 bases from V and 5 bases from J, with 22 bases between. Germline CDR1 and CDR2: GTSNPN and SVGIG (reference sequence). The CDR3 loop spans 17 amino acids. The CDR3 DNA is TGTGCCTGGAGTTATGGAAATACTCTAACAGAAGATCAGCCCCAGCATTTT. Amino acid sequence: CAWSYGNTLTEDQPQHF.

The V gene is TRBV29-1, the J gene TRBJ2-7; D perhaps matches TRBD1 (5 bases). The germline V and J ends were trimmed by 7 bases and 1 base, with 11 bases remaining between them. The germline V gene has CDR1 SQVTM and CDR2 ANQGSEA. The CDR3 totals 12 residues. This CDR3 reads CSAQTDSYEQYF. The CDR3 DNA follows: TGCAGCGCCCAGACAGATTCCTACGAGCAGTACTTC.

V usage is TRBV7-9 and J usage is TRBJ2-3, with 7 bases fitting TRBD2. The J segment lost 4 bases and the V segment lost 3 bases, leaving 1 base of the junction unmatched. Germline V gives CDR1 SEHNR, CDR2 FQNEAQ (reference sequence). The CDR3 is 13 residues long. The CDR3 region is CASSFRGADTQYF. The CDR3 nucleotides are TGTGCCAGCAGCTTTCGGGGGGCAGATACGCAGTATTTT.

This clone was counted a few times. The V gene is TRBV3-1 (or the pseudogene TRBV3-2), the J gene TRBJ2-5; possibly TRBD1 for D (7 bases). The CDR3 is 13 amino acids. Germline values: CDR1 LGHDT, CDR2 YNNKEL (reference sequence). The ends were cut back, 2 bases at V and 7 bases at J, with 11 bases in the middle. CDR3 DNA: TGTGCCAGCAGCCAACGTCAGGGGGGGACCCAGTACTTC. Its protein product is CASSQRQGGTQYF.

For this clone: Within the sample, other DNA sequences also encode this same CDR3. This sequence joins TRBV7-2 and TRBJ2-2; D gene ambiguous. Germline V CDR1 and CDR2: SGHTA, FQGNSA. Trimming pared 5 bases from V and 4 bases from J, leaving 5 bases between. This CDR3 spans 12 amino acids. The CDR3, as DNA: TGTGCCAGCAGCCCCTTCACCGGGGAGCTGTTTTTT. It yields the protein CASSPFTGELFF.

The chain is built from TRBV7-3 and TRBJ2-2; D unclear. Trimming took off 5 bases at V and 3 bases at J, with 13 bases between the two ends. This CDR3 is built from 15 residues. CDR1 is SGHTA and CDR2 is FQGTGA in the germline V gene. CDR3 loop: CASSPSTDYTGELFF. CDR3 sequence (DNA): TGTGCCAGCAGCCCCTCAACTGACTACACCGGGGAGCTGTTTTTT.

This clone was seen just once. CDR3 residues: CASSSPGTAYEQYF. CDR3 in DNA: TGTGCCAGCAGCTCACCCGGGACTGCCTACGAGCAGTACTTC. The chain employs TRBV7-2 and TRBJ2-7; a weak D match, TRBD2 (6 bases). V gave up 4 bases and J gave up 2 bases, with 12 bases separating them. Germline CDR1 is SGHTA and CDR2 is FQGNSA. The CDR3 totals 14 residues.

The chain is built from TRBV29-1 and TRBJ2-2; D is possibly TRBD1 (6 bases). This CDR3 comprises 12 residues. The V end was cut by 4 bases, the J end by 10 bases, with 13 bases between. CDR1 and CDR2 (germline): SQVTM, ANQGSEA. This CDR3 is CSVVVQGSELFF. The CDR3 DNA is TGCAGCGTTGTTGTACAGGGTTCGGAGCTGTTTTTT.

This clone was counted a few times. The chain recombines TRBV9 with TRBJ1-3, with D perhaps matching TRBD1 (5 bases). The germline gives CDR1 SGDLS, CDR2 YYNGEE. The CDR3 totals 16 residues. V was shortened by 4 bases and J by 0 bases, with 14 bases between the two germline ends. The CDR3 DNA reads as TGTGCCAGCAGCCTTCGGGACTCCCGCTCTGGAAACACCATATATTTT. Protein sequence: CASSLRDSRSGNTIYF.

The chain links TRBV4-1 to TRBJ1-1; TRBD1 matches at 9 bases. With 3 bases clipped from V and 3 bases from J, the junction kept 5 bases outside the gene matches. Germline CDR1 is MGHRA and CDR2 is YSYEKL. This CDR3 region has 15 residues. The CDR3 sequence is CASSQGDRDYTEAFF. CDR3 nucleotide sequence: TGCGCCAGCAGCCAGGGGGACAGGGACTACACTGAAGCTTTCTTT.

The chain uses TRBV9 and TRBJ2-3; TRBD2 is a possible D gene (6 bases). This CDR3 is 15 amino acids long. Germline-derived CDR1 and CDR2 are SGDLS and YYNGEE. Trimming removed 2 bases from V and 0 bases from J, with 10 bases in between. The CDR3 is CASSVAGTSTDTQYF. The CDR3 bases are TGTGCCAGCAGCGTGGCCGGGACTAGCACAGATACGCAGTATTTT.

This chain uses TRBV7-9 with TRBJ2-1, with TRBD2 matching over 10 bases. V shed 1 base and J 8 bases; nucleotides not matched to a gene: 5. Germline CDR1 and CDR2: SEHNR and FQNEAQ (reference sequence). The CDR3 is made up of 15 amino acids. CDR3 sequence reads: CASSLGLAGVHEQFF. CDR3 DNA sequence: TGTGCCAGCAGCTTAGGCCTAGCGGGAGTACATGAGCAGTTCTTC.

V is TRBV6-2 or TRBV6-3 and J is TRBJ2-1; D possibly matches TRBD1 or TRBD2 (6 bases each). Germline CDR1 and CDR2: MNHEY and SVGEGT. Trimming cost V 6 bases and J 7 bases, with 19 bases left between them. This CDR3 spans 15 amino acids. The CDR3 coding sequence is TGTGCCAGCAGCCCAGGGGAGGCTTGGGGAAATGAGCAGTTCTTC. This sequence encodes CASSPGEAWGNEQFF.

On this clone: The conserved phenylalanine or tryptophan normally closing the CDR3 is absent here, so this likely arose from a read error. Because the CDR3's place on the DNA is in doubt, the DNA is left out and the CDR3 is given as listed by TCRdb. The chain employs TRBV6-6 and TRBJ2-7; no check of the table's D call, TRBD1, against the DNA was made. The CDR3 contains 14 residues when both ends are counted. Per the germline V gene, CDR1 is MNHNY and CDR2 is SVGAGI (reference sequence). This chain's CDR3 is CASSFTGTGVSLAS.

The chain links TRBV6-5 to TRBJ1-3, with D tentatively TRBD1 (5 bases). The CDR3 is 16 amino acids. Germline V CDR1 and CDR2: MNHEY, SVGAGI. The V end lost 0 bases, the J end lost 2 bases, and 11 bases lay between the germline ends. The CDR3 is CASSYSSEGAGNTIYF. The CDR3 region has the DNA TGTGCCAGCAGTTACTCGAGTGAAGGGGCTGGAAACACCATATATTTT.

The chain's CDR3 is CASRPSVTGELFF. CDR3 in DNA: TGTGCCAGTCGCCCTTCGGTGACCGGGGAGCTGTTTTTT. The chain links TRBV6-5 to TRBJ2-2, with no clear D. CDR3 length: 13 residues. The V gene's germline CDR1 is MNHEY and CDR2 SVGAGI. V was clipped by 9 bases and J by 5 bases, with 13 bases between them.

For the CDR3, the DNA is TGCGCCAGCAGCGCCTCAAGCGGGAGCAAGACCCAGTACTTC. It codes for CASSASSGSKTQYF. The rearrangement links TRBV5-1 to TRBJ2-5; 8 bases align to TRBD2. Trimming removed 4 bases from V and 6 bases from J; junction bases left unmatched: 8. The CDR3 sequence is 14 residues long. The germline V gene encodes CDR1 SGHRS and CDR2 YFSETQ.

The gene calls are TRBV3-1 (or the pseudogene TRBV3-2) and TRBJ2-5; possible D gene TRBD1, 5 bases. The V end was cut by 9 bases, the J end by 1 base, with 12 bases between. Per germline, CDR1 LGHDT and CDR2 YNNKEL (reference sequence). This CDR3 region has 13 residues. CDR3 residues: CASPLGAQETQYF. CDR3 nucleotide sequence: TGTGCCAGTCCCTTAGGGGCCCAAGAGACCCAGTACTTC.

The CDR3 nucleotides read TGTGCCAGCAGCCAAGATCTAGGGGCAGGGGGCTACAATGAGCAGTTCTTC. Its translation: CASSQDLGAGGYNEQFF. The rearrangement joins TRBV3-1 (or the pseudogene TRBV3-2) to TRBJ2-1; 7 bases fit TRBD1. The CDR3 has 17 amino acids. V lost 0 bases, J lost 3 bases, and 8 bases stayed unmatched. Germline loops: CDR1 LGHDT, CDR2 YNNKEL (reference sequence).

The chain is built from TRBV19 and TRBJ1-6, with 7 bases fitting TRBD1. Trimming took 4 bases from V and 8 from J; bases not matched to a gene: 5. Per the germline V gene, CDR1 is LNHDA and CDR2 is SQIVND (reference sequence). The CDR3 loop spans 14 amino acids. The CDR3 sequence is CASSRRDSDSPLHF. The CDR3, as DNA: TGTGCCAGTAGTAGGAGGGACAGCGATTCACCCCTCCACTTT.

This sequence joins TRBV11-3 and TRBJ2-1, with 8 bases identical to TRBD2. The V segment lost 5 bases and the J segment 5 bases; nucleotides outside the gene matches: 8. There are 15 residues in the CDR3. Germline V gene lookup returns CDR1 SGHNT and CDR2 YENEEA. CDR3 nucleotides: TGTGCCAGCAGCGTCGGGGGGGCCGGCCACAATGAGCAGTTCTTC. This gives the protein CASSVGGAGHNEQFF.